The present TCR beta chain was sequenced within a study of T cells in Graves' hyperthyroidism and ophthalmopathy. Study as a whole: Pretreatment peripheral blood was obtained at initial diagnosis. Whole-study results and caveats: Ophthalmopathy, as predicted by the model, came a median approximately 5.9 months after the prediction. Among clonotypes expanded in thyroid above 0.001, most were also found in blood.

With regard to this clonotype: Its antigen is unknown.

About 9.4 ml fresh peripheral blood yielded the PBMCs. Template material for amplifying TCR beta CDR3 regions consisted of RNA transcripts. The HTBI primer set was used in a first-round RT-PCR of the TCR CDR3. TCRdb passed the multiplex PCR reads through MiXCR, listing each CDR3 protein once. In the table there are 600,000 to 800,000 distinct CDR3 sequences, approximately 40% of which are singletons. The sequencing sample was made of blood. The TCR was taken from a middle-aged woman with Graves' hyperthyroidism.

The CDR3 sequence is CASSQGTVSYEKLFF. CDR3 coding DNA: TGCGCCAGCAGCCAAGGCACAGTTTCTTATGAAAAACTGTTTTTT. The chain has TRBV5-1 and TRBJ1-4, with D unclear. The V and J ends lost 4 bases and 6 bases respectively, with 16 bases between them. Germline CDR1 and CDR2: SGHRS and YFSETQ. This CDR3 is 15 amino acids long.